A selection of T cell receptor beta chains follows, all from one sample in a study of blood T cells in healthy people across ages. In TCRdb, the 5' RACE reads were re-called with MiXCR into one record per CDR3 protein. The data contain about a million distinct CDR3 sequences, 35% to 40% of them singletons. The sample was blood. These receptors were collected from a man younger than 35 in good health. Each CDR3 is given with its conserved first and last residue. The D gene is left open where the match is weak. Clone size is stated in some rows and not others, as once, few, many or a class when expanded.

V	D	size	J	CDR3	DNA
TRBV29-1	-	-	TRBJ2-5	CSVDNVGQETQYF	TGCAGCGTTGATAATGTGGGCCAAGAGACCCAGTACTTC
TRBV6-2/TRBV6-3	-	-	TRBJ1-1	CASSYNPGTATIMNTEAFF	TGTGCCAGCAGTTATAACCCAGGGACGGCAACCATTATGAACACTGAAGCTTTCTTT
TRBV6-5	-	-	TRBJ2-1	CASSYGRGYNEQFF	TGTGCCAGCAGTTACGGTCGCGGCTACAATGAGCAGTTCTTC
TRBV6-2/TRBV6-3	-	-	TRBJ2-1	CASSYGGSGYNEQFF	TGTGCCAGCAGTTACGGAGGGTCGGGCTACAATGAGCAGTTCTTC
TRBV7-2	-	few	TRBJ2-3	CASSLSGDVRDTQYF	TGTGCCAGCAGCTTATCGGGGGATGTTAGAGATACGCAGTATTTT
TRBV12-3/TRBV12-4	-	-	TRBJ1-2	CASSPTGLVSYGYTF	TGTGCCAGCAGTCCAACAGGGTTAGTAAGCTATGGCTACACCTTC
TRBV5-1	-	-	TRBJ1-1	CASSLYEGKVTEAFF	TGCGCCAGCAGCTTGTACGAGGGCAAGGTCACTGAAGCTTTCTTT
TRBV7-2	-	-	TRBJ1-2	CASSLEVGGHTF	TGTGCCAGCAGCTTAGAAGTGGGTGGCCACACCTTC
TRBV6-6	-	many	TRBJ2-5	CASSYSGQETQYF	TGTGCCAGCAGTTACTCGGGCCAAGAGACCCAGTACTTC
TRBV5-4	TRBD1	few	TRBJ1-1	CASSSGTGETPAEAFF	TGTGCCAGCAGTTCCGGGACAGGGGAAACCCCCGCTGAAGCTTTCTTT
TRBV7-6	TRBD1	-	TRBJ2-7	CASSQRTGANEQYF	TGTGCCAGCAGCCAGCGGACAGGGGCCAATGAGCAGTACTTC
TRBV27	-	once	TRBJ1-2	CASSLRDQGSGGYTF	TGTGCCAGCAGTTTAAGGGATCAAGGATCGGGTGGCTACACCTTC
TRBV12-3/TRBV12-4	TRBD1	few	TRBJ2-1	CASSLQGAFYNEQFF	TGTGCCAGCAGTTTACAGGGGGCCTTCTACAATGAGCAGTTCTTC
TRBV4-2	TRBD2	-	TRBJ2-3	CASSQPDGGDGTDTQYF	TGTGCCAGCAGCCAGCCTGACGGGGGGGATGGCACAGATACGCAGTATTTT
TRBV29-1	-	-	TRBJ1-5	CSAGEVNSNQPQHF	TGCAGCGCCGGGGAGGTAAATAGCAATCAGCCCCAGCATTTT
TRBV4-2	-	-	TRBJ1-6	CASSQDPALVGSPLHF	TGTGCCAGCAGCCAAGATCCGGCTCTGGTGGGATCACCCCTCCACTTT
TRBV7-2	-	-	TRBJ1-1	CASSLLWQGGGKTEAFF	TGTGCCAGCAGCTTATTGTGGCAGGGCGGTGGTAAAACTGAAGCTTTCTTT
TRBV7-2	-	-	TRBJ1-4	CASSTNSQGGEKLFF	TGTGCCAGCAGCACCAACTCCCAGGGCGGCGAAAAACTGTTTTTT
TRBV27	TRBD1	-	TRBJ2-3	CASSPRDRVREDTQYF	TGTGCCAGCAGTCCCCGGGACAGGGTGAGGGAAGATACGCAGTATTTT
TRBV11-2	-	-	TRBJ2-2	CASSLDRTVQTGELFF	TGTGCCAGCAGCTTAGATCGTACGGTGCAAACCGGGGAGCTGTTTTTT
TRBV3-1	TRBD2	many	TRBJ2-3	CASVAGGITDTQYF	TGTGCCAGCGTAGCGGGGGGGATCACAGATACGCAGTATTTT
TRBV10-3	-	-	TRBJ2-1	CATAVASSYNEQFF	TGTGCCACAGCCGTTGCGAGCTCCTACAATGAGCAGTTCTTC
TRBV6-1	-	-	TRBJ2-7	CASGPPGSGYEQYF	TGTGCCAGCGGCCCCCCAGGGTCAGGTTACGAGCAGTACTTC
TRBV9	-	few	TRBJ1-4	CASSAGTTGEKLFF	TGTGCCAGCAGCGCCGGGACCACGGGTGAAAAACTGTTTTTT
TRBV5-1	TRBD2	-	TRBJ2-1	CTSSLLAGDSYNEQFF	TGCACCAGCAGCTTGCTAGCGGGGGACTCCTACAATGAGCAGTTCTTC